What follows are 30 T cell receptor beta chains derived from one specimen sequenced in a study of metastatic and nonmetastatic thyroid tumors. TCRdb reprocessed the PCR reads via MiXCR. The sample holds 20,000 to 25,000 clones, less than 20% seen once. All patients were untreated before thyroid surgery. Sequences were obtained from blood. The source of these receptors is a female donor with papillary thyroid cancer or a benign thyroid nodule (not recorded which). Some clones in this sample may be carry-over from other donors' samples.

This clone has a count of ten or more. The chain uses TRBV29-1 and TRBJ1-2; no definite D call. Germline V gene data show CDR1 as SQVTM and CDR2 as ANQGSEA. V was shortened by 4 bases and J by 6 bases, with 9 bases between the two germline ends. The CDR3 length is 11 residues. The chain's CDR3 is CSVGAGDGYTF. The CDR3 nucleotides are TGCAGCGTTGGGGCCGGGGATGGCTACACCTTC. Using reference TRBV29-1 and TRBJ1-2 for the parts outside the CDR3, the full variable domain is SAVISQKPSRDICQRGTSLTIQCQVDSQVTMMFWYRQQPGQSLTLIATANQGSEATYESGFVIDKFPISRPNLTFSTLTVSNMSPEDSSIYLCSVGAGDGYTFGSGTRLTVV.

At least ten counts were recorded for this clone. The rearrangement joins TRBV6-4 to TRBJ2-5; 8 nucleotides line up with TRBD1. The V segment lost 2 bases and the J segment 5 bases; nucleotides outside the gene matches: 7. CDR3 length equals 15 residues. The V gene's germline CDR1 is MRHNA and CDR2 SNTAGT. CDR3 in amino acids: CASSDGSGGMETQYF. CDR3 bases: TGTGCCAGCAGTGACGGGTCAGGGGGCATGGAGACCCAGTACTTC.

This clone was seen more than once but under ten times. One junction end does not reproduce the germline sequence, and a read error may be involved. J is TRBJ2-1 and V is TRBV28, with D perhaps matching TRBD1 or TRBD2 (6 bases each). Germline V lookup: CDR1 MDHEN, CDR2 SYDVKM. The length of the CDR3 is 14 residues. In DNA form, the CDR3 reads TGTGCCAGCACTCTAGGGGGAAGGGGGGATGAGCAGTCCTTC. Translating it yields CASTLGGRGDEQSF.

This clone was recorded at least ten times. This sequence joins TRBV20-1 and TRBJ2-1, with D maybe TRBD2 (5 bases). V was clipped by 2 bases and J by 7 bases, with 21 bases between them. CDR3 length: 16 residues. Germline lookup yields CDR1 DFQATT and CDR2 SNEGSKA (reference sequence). Here the CDR3 reads CSARNNRDPTLNEQFF. The DNA for the CDR3 is TGCAGTGCTAGAAATAACCGGGATCCTACTCTGAATGAGCAGTTCTTC.

By sample share, this clone is medium-sized. This sequence joins TRBV6-2 or TRBV6-3 and TRBJ2-2; D gene ambiguous. The germline V gene has CDR1 MNHEY and CDR2 SVGEGT. The CDR3 spans 14 residues. The V end was cut by 2 bases, the J end by 3 bases, with 7 bases between. The CDR3 nucleotides read TGTGCCAGCAGTTACGACGACCACACCGGGGAGCTGTTTTTT. It yields the protein CASSYDDHTGELFF.

Many counts were recorded for this clone. A much larger clone differs by one base, so this may be a read error. The V call is TRBV19, the J call TRBJ2-1, with TRBD2 as a possible D gene (5 bases). The germline gives CDR1 LNHDA, CDR2 SQIVND (reference sequence). The CDR3 is made up of 14 amino acids. The V gene lost 3 bases and the J gene lost 6 bases, with 12 bases spanning the gap. The CDR3, as DNA: TGTGCCAGTAGTATGTGGGAGTGCCTCAATGAGCAGTTCTTC. It translates to CASSMWECLNEQFF.

This clone was seen ten or more times. This rearrangement joins TRBV20-1 to TRBJ1-6; a possible D gene is TRBD1 (6 bases). The length of the CDR3 is 15 residues. The germline V gene has CDR1 DFQATT and CDR2 SNEGSKA (reference sequence). Trimming removed 7 bases at V and 5 bases at J, with 18 bases between. The CDR3 bases are TGCAGTGTTCAGGGGCAGGGGTCGAATAATTCACCCCTCCACTTT. Protein product: CSVQGQGSNNSPLHF.

This sequence joins TRBV18 and TRBJ2-1; 10 bases map to TRBD2. This CDR3 spans 15 amino acids. CDR1 is KGHSH and CDR2 is LQKENI in the germline V gene. J gave up 2 bases and V 6 bases, and 4 bases lay outside the gene matches. The CDR3 region has the DNA TGTGCCAGCTCTCTAGCGGGGGCAGCCTACAATGAGCAGTTCTTC. Protein: CASSLAGAAYNEQFF. Full variable domain (missing parts from reference TRBV18 and TRBJ2-1): NAGVMQNPRHLVRRRGQEARLRCSPMKGHSHVYWYRQLPEEGLKFMVYLQKENIIDESGMPKERFSAEFPKEGPSILRIQQVVRGDSAAYFCASSLAGAAYNEQFFGPGTRLTVL.

This clone was detected many times. This may stem from a read error, because a much larger clone lies one nucleotide away. This chain uses TRBV7-2 with TRBJ2-7, with D perhaps matching TRBD1 (5 bases). This CDR3 spans 12 amino acids. Germline CDR1 is SGHTA and CDR2 is FQGNSA. The CDR3 DNA reads as TGTGCCGGCAGCTCCACAGGTTTCGAGCAGTACTTC. Translated: CAGSSTGFEQYF.

The table lists this clone with many counts. This chain joins TRBV20-1 and TRBJ2-5; 14 nucleotides line up with TRBD2. The V gene's germline CDR1 is DFQATT and CDR2 SNEGSKA (reference sequence). The CDR3 extends over 16 amino acids. The ends lost 6 bases at V and 5 bases at J; junction bases unmatched: 11. The CDR3 nucleotides are TGCAGTGCCTTCCTGACTAGCGGGGGGGCTTGGGAGACCCAGTACTTC. It yields the protein CSAFLTSGGAWETQYF.

By share of the sample, this clone is medium-sized. The chain employs TRBV28 and TRBJ1-2, with unresolved D. V was cut by 2 bases and J by 8 bases, with 12 bases left in between. The V gene's germline CDR1 is MDHEN and CDR2 SYDVKM. The CDR3 runs 13 residues. The CDR3 sequence: CASSLRALKGYTF. Written as DNA, the CDR3 is TGTGCCAGCAGTTTACGCGCTCTTAAGGGCTACACCTTC.

This clone was observed a few times. A clone one base away is much larger, so this may be a read error. The sample carries other DNA sequences with the same CDR3. This chain uses TRBV7-8 with TRBJ2-7; D call uncertain. The CDR3 consists of 13 residues. Germline loops: CDR1 SGHVS, CDR2 FQNEAQ. The CDR3 spells CARRTRSSYEQHF. The DNA of the CDR3 is TGTGCCAGACGGACGAGAAGCTCCTACGAGCAACACTTC. Full variable domain (rest looked up from reference TRBV7-8 and TRBJ2-7): GAGVSQSPRYKVAKRGQDVALRCDPISGHVSLFWYQQALGQGPEFLTYFQNEAQLDKSGLPSDRFFAERPEGSVSTLKIQRTQQEDSAVYLCARRTRSSYEQHFGPGTRLTVT.

This clone was seen many times. This sample includes further DNA sequences coding for the same CDR3. The gene calls are TRBV4-1 and TRBJ1-4; D is ambiguous. This CDR3 comprises 15 residues. Germline CDR1 and CDR2: MGHRA and YSYEKL. Trimming took 4 bases from V and 0 from J, leaving 9 bases between them. The CDR3 spells CASSPQTATNEKLFF. The CDR3 coding sequence is TGCGCCAGCAGCCCCCAGACCGCAACTAATGAAAAACTGTTTTTT.

The CDR3 loop is CAWSADSAVDVYTF. In DNA form, the CDR3 reads TGTGCCTGGAGTGCGGACAGTGCGGTTGATGTCTACACCTTC. The chain links TRBV30 to TRBJ1-2; TRBD1 might be the D (6 bases). From germline, CDR1 is GTSNPN and CDR2 SVGIG (reference sequence). The CDR3 is made up of 14 amino acids. Trimming took off 1 base at V and 10 bases at J, with 19 bases between the two ends.

This clone was counted many times. The chain is built from TRBV20-1 and TRBJ2-3, with 10 bases matching TRBD1. CDR3 length: 15 residues. Losses at the gene ends were 1 base for V and 2 bases for J; bases not matched to a gene: 3. Germline V lookup: CDR1 DFQATT, CDR2 SNEGSKA (reference sequence). The CDR3 bases are TGCAGTGCTAGAGGGGACAGGGGTATCACAGATACGCAGTATTTT. This sequence encodes CSARGDRGITDTQYF.

In this sample, this clone is medium-sized. The DNA of the CDR3 is TGTGCCAGCAGTTGGCAGGGGGGACCTACCGAGCAGTACTTC. Translated: CASSWQGGPTEQYF. This chain connects TRBV6-1 to TRBJ2-7, with D tentatively TRBD1 (7 bases). Trimming removed 5 bases at V and 6 bases at J, with 17 bases between. CDR1 and CDR2 from the germline V gene are MNHNS and SASEGT. This CDR3 is 14 amino acids long.

As to this clone: An end of the junction differs from the germline gene, which may be a read error. For the CDR3, the DNA is TGTGCCAGCAGCTCACGAGGTTCTGGGGCCAACTTCCTGACTTTC. It encodes CASSSRGSGANFLTF. The J gene is TRBJ2-6, the V gene TRBV7-8, with D possibly TRBD1 on 5 matching bases. This CDR3 is 15 amino acids long. CDR1 and CDR2 from the germline V gene are SGHVS and FQNEAQ.

This clone has more than one count but fewer than ten. The gene calls are TRBV27 and TRBJ2-2; weak D call: TRBD1 (5 bases). Germline assignment: CDR1 MNHEY and CDR2 SMNVEV (reference sequence). The length of the CDR3 is 16 residues. The V end was cut by 5 bases, the J end by 0 bases, with 13 bases between. CDR3 sequence (DNA): TGTGCCAGCAGTCCCCAGGGCTGTGCGAACACCGGGGAGCTGTTTTTT. It translates to CASSPQGCANTGELFF.

In regard to this clone: The germline gene is not matched at one end of the junction; a read error may be the cause. Other DNA sequences within the sample encode an identical CDR3. This sequence joins TRBV20-1 and TRBJ2-7; 7 bases are a match to TRBD1. The CDR3 consists of 16 residues. Germline V gene data show CDR1 as DFQATT and CDR2 as SNEGSKA (reference sequence). The CDR3 spells CSARDWTGGESYEQYF. The DNA of the CDR3 is TGCAGCGCTAGAGATTGGACAGGTGGCGAGTCCTACGAGCAGTACTTC.

This clone has at least ten counts. Being one base from a much bigger clone, this may be a read error. This chain joins TRBV19 and TRBJ1-5; 7 positions match TRBD1. The germline CDR1 and CDR2 sequences are LNHDA and SQIVND (reference sequence). This CDR3 has 16 amino acids. The CDR3 reads CAGSIHTGTANQPQHF. The CDR3 region has the DNA TGTGCCGGTAGTATCCACACCGGGACAGCTAATCAGCCCCAGCATTTT.

This clone was detected ten times or more. The chain links TRBV9 to TRBJ2-1; possible D gene TRBD2, 5 bases. This CDR3 region has 14 residues. Trimming left V 4 bases short and J 7 bases short, with 15 bases between. CDR1 and CDR2 (germline): SGDLS, YYNGEE. The CDR3 here is CASSLDPSGNEQFF. DNA for the CDR3: TGTGCCAGCAGCCTAGACCCCTCGGGGAATGAGCAGTTCTTC.

The V call is TRBV6-5, the J call TRBJ1-2; D may be TRBD1 (5 bases). CDR1 and CDR2 from the germline V gene are MNHEY and SVGAGI. The CDR3 runs to 13 residues. Trimming stripped 4 bases from V and 4 bases from J, with 10 bases between. The chain's CDR3 is CASSSDRLYGYTF. CDR3 sequence (DNA): TGTGCCAGCAGTTCCGACAGACTCTATGGCTACACCTTC.

This clone was picked up many times. The genes are TRBV7-8 and TRBJ1-6; D perhaps matches TRBD1 (6 bases). The CDR3 totals 12 residues. CDR1 and CDR2 from the germline V gene are SGHVS and FQNEAQ. Deletions cut 5 bases from V and 9 bases from J, with 8 bases between. CDR3 amino acids: CASSQGSSPLHF. In DNA, the CDR3 is TGTGCCAGCAGCCAGGGGAGTTCACCCCTCCACTTT.

This clone was picked up many times. The rearrangement links TRBV5-6 to TRBJ2-7; 7 positions match TRBD1. The CDR3 is made up of 15 amino acids. V was pared by 3 bases and J by 2 bases, with 8 bases of the junction left unmatched. CDR1 and CDR2 from the germline V gene are SGHDT and YYEEEE. CDR3 amino acids: CASSSAGQDAYEQYF. The CDR3 DNA sequence: TGTGCCAGCAGCTCCGCCGGACAGGATGCCTACGAGCAGTACTTC.

This chain uses TRBV6-2 or TRBV6-3 with TRBJ2-1, with 10 bases matching TRBD2. The CDR3 length is 17 residues. CDR1 is MNHEY, CDR2 SVGEGT, per germline. V trimming: 6 bases; J trimming: 0 bases; junction bases outside the gene matches: 8. The CDR3 protein is CASRGLAGVHSYNEQFF. The CDR3 DNA reads as TGTGCCAGCAGGGGCCTAGCGGGAGTGCACTCCTACAATGAGCAGTTCTTC.

The chain joins TRBV12-5 to TRBJ2-1; 9 bases map to TRBD1. The J segment lost 4 bases and the V segment lost 7 bases, leaving 5 bases of the junction unmatched. Germline V gene lookup returns CDR1 LGHNT and CDR2 FRNRAP. The CDR3 totals 14 residues. CDR3 nucleotide sequence: TGTGCTAGTGTCCCGGGACAGGGTTACAATGAGCAGTTCTTC. This codes for CASVPGQGYNEQFF.

This clone was seen many times. The V gene is TRBV5-4, the J gene TRBJ2-5; TRBD2 agrees at 13 bases. V lost 4 bases to trimming and J lost 5 bases; unmatched junction nucleotides: 5. CDR1 is SGHNT, CDR2 YYREEE, per germline (reference sequence). The CDR3 contains 15 residues. The CDR3 DNA is TGTGCCAGCAGCCCAGGACTAGCGGGAGTGGAGACCCAGTACTTC. Encoded protein: CASSPGLAGVETQYF.

The sample holds many counts of this clone. The CDR3 DNA sequence: TGTGCCAGCAGTGAAACCGCTTCGTACCTAAACAATGAGCAGTTCTTC. Encoded protein: CASSETASYLNNEQFF. The chain couples TRBV6-1 to TRBJ2-1; D not certain. Germline V gene data show CDR1 as MNHNS and CDR2 as SASEGT. CDR3 length: 16 amino acids. The V and J ends lost 2 bases and 5 bases respectively, with 16 bases between them.

The chain uses TRBV7-1 and TRBJ2-1; D remains ambiguous. TRBV7-1 is labeled an ORF, and its function is uncertain. The CDR3 is 16 amino acids. V was pared by 3 bases and J by 1 base, with 13 bases between. Here the CDR3 reads CASSSRRLGSYNEQFF. DNA for the CDR3: TGTGCCAGCAGCTCCCGCAGGCTGGGGTCCTACAATGAGCAGTTCTTC.

This clone was recorded many times. J is TRBJ1-3 and V is TRBV29-1; D uncertain. Germline loops: CDR1 SQVTM, CDR2 ANQGSEA. V lost 6 bases to trimming and J lost 8 bases, with 17 bases between them. The CDR3 runs 13 residues. DNA of the CDR3: TGCAGCGTCGCGCGGGCTCCCTTCGACACCATATATTTT. Translation gives CSVARAPFDTIYF.